The rows below give T cell receptor beta chains drawn from one sample of a study of shared clonotypes between healthy human individuals. Generated by immunoSEQ multiplex PCR, the TCRdb table keeps only in-frame clones and is missing some. The sample carries about 580,000 clones, roughly 98% recorded once. What was sequenced was naive CD8+ T cells sorted from blood. The receptor set was obtained from a man aged 25 to 40 in good health. CDR3s include the opening cysteine and the closing phenylalanine or tryptophan. A D gene is named only where the DNA matches it firmly. Clone size is stated in some rows and not others, as once, few, many or a class when expanded.

v_call	clone_size	j_call	cdr3_length	d_call	cdr3_aa	cdr3_nt
TRBV4-1	NA	TRBJ1-1	16	NA	CASSQDPGQENTEAFF	TGCGCCAGCAGCCAAGATCCCGGCCAGGAGAACACTGAAGCTTTCTTT
TRBV9	once	TRBJ2-2	14	NA	CASSVRPWTGELFF	TGTGCCAGCAGCGTCCGGCCGTGGACCGGGGAGCTGTTTTTT
TRBV5-1	NA	TRBJ2-5	15	NA	CASSLALSGQETQYF	TGCGCCAGCAGCTTGGCCCTAAGCGGACAAGAGACCCAGTACTTC
TRBV27	NA	TRBJ1-5	16	NA	CASSPTGITFNQPQHF	TGTGCCAGCAGTCCGACCGGGATTACATTCAATCAGCCCCAGCATTTT
TRBV7-9	NA	TRBJ2-7	19	NA	CASSSTSDGSKTHSYEQYF	TGTGCCAGCAGCTCGACCTCGGACGGGTCGAAGACGCACTCCTACGAGCAGTACTTC
TRBV7-8	NA	TRBJ2-5	15	TRBD1	CASSQAGTGEETQYF	TGTGCCAGCAGCCAAGCTGGGACAGGTGAGGAGACCCAGTACTTC
TRBV11-2	NA	TRBJ2-5	13	NA	CASGVRGEETQYF	TGTGCCAGCGGCGTACGGGGAGAAGAGACCCAGTACTTC
TRBV5-1	NA	TRBJ2-1	14	TRBD2	CASSLPREGDEQFF	TGCGCCAGCAGCTTGCCTAGGGAGGGAGATGAGCAGTTCTTC
TRBV29-1	NA	TRBJ2-1	15	NA	CSVEDRKRLYNEQFF	TGCAGCGTTGAAGATCGAAAGCGCCTCTACAATGAGCAGTTCTTC
TRBV9	NA	TRBJ2-3	12	NA	CASSAAADTQYF	TGTGCCAGCAGCGCAGCCGCCGATACGCAGTATTTT
TRBV11-2	NA	TRBJ2-5	17	TRBD2	CASSPPPSGAYQETQYF	TGTGCCAGCAGCCCCCCCCCTAGCGGGGCGTACCAAGAGACCCAGTACTTC
TRBV11-2	NA	TRBJ2-1	13	NA	CASSLVGNNEQFF	TGTGCCAGCAGCTTAGTAGGGAACAATGAGCAGTTCTTC
TRBV30	NA	TRBJ2-7	12	NA	CAWSGVHYEQYF	TGTGCCTGGTCAGGGGTGCACTACGAGCAGTACTTC
TRBV7-6	NA	TRBJ2-7	13	NA	CASSLTSAYEQYF	TGTGCCAGCAGCTTAACGTCAGCCTACGAGCAGTACTTC
TRBV29-1	NA	TRBJ1-2	16	NA	CSVTDTWTDEYYGYTF	TGCAGCGTGACCGATACCTGGACGGATGAATACTATGGCTACACCTTC
TRBV11-2	few	TRBJ1-1	12	NA	CASTDRNTEAFF	TGTGCCAGCACCGACAGGAACACTGAAGCTTTCTTT
TRBV7-6	NA	TRBJ2-7	14	TRBD1	CASSLRTGSYEQYF	TGTGCCAGCAGCTTAAGGACAGGATCCTACGAGCAGTACTTC
TRBV6-5	NA	TRBJ2-7	15	TRBD2	CASTTGLAGAWEQYF	TGTGCCAGCACCACGGGGCTAGCGGGAGCCTGGGAGCAGTACTTC
TRBV2	NA	TRBJ2-7	14	NA	CAGSGQTESYEQYF	TGTGCCGGATCGGGTCAAACTGAAAGCTACGAGCAGTACTTC
TRBV6-5	NA	TRBJ1-1	15	TRBD1	CASSGRDRQNTEAFF	TGTGCCAGCAGTGGCCGGGACAGGCAGAACACTGAAGCTTTCTTT
TRBV25-1	NA	TRBJ2-3	16	TRBD2	CASSEMLAGVKDTQYF	TGTGCCAGCAGTGAGATGTTAGCGGGAGTAAAGGATACGCAGTATTTT
TRBV4-1	once	TRBJ2-7	15	TRBD2	CASSQVAGGVYEQYF	TGCGCCAGCAGCCAAGTAGCGGGAGGCGTCTACGAGCAGTACTTC
TRBV19	NA	TRBJ2-7	14	NA	CASSIGQRNYEQYF	TGTGCCAGTAGTATCGGACAGAGAAACTACGAGCAGTACTTC
TRBV5-6	NA	TRBJ1-5	14	NA	CASSVGTNNQPQHF	TGTGCCAGCAGCGTCGGGACTAACAATCAGCCCCAGCATTTT
TRBV14	NA	TRBJ2-1	17	TRBD2	CASSPRTSGDSYNEQFF	TGTGCCAGCAGCCCCCGGACTAGCGGGGACTCCTACAATGAGCAGTTCTTC
TRBV6-6	NA	TRBJ1-2	14	NA	CASSYSTGTYGYTF	TGTGCCAGCAGTTACTCAACAGGGACCTATGGCTACACCTTC
TRBV5-8	NA	TRBJ1-2	14	TRBD1	CASSSGQGYYGYTF	TGTGCCAGCAGCTCGGGACAGGGGTACTATGGCTACACCTTC
TRBV7-3	NA	TRBJ2-3	14	NA	CASSPEGFADTQYF	TGTGCCAGCAGCCCCGAGGGGTTCGCAGATACGCAGTATTTT
TRBV7-9	NA	TRBJ2-3	17	TRBD2	CASSLPVLADKTDTQYF	TGTGCCAGCAGCTTACCGGTACTAGCGGACAAAACAGATACGCAGTATTTT
TRBV7-9	NA	TRBJ1-3	11	NA	CASSPGNTIYF	TGTGCCAGCAGCCCAGGGAACACCATATATTTT
TRBV6-6	NA	TRBJ2-7	15	NA	CASSYLGQRPYEQYF	TGTGCCAGCAGTTACTTAGGACAGCGCCCCTACGAGCAGTACTTC
TRBV7-8	NA	TRBJ1-2	19	TRBD1	CASTLRGTRGRIGAGGYTF	TGTGCCAGCACCCTCAGGGGTACCAGGGGGCGTATTGGAGCTGGGGGCTACACCTTC
TRBV7-3	NA	TRBJ1-1	13	NA	CASSFSVDTEAFF	TGTGCCAGCAGCTTCAGTGTTGACACTGAAGCTTTCTTT
TRBV6-1	NA	TRBJ2-7	13	NA	CASSEARGYEQYF	TGTGCCAGCAGTGAAGCGCGGGGTTACGAGCAGTACTTC
TRBV28	NA	TRBJ2-1	18	TRBD2	CASSLMETSGSIGNEQFF	TGTGCCAGCAGTCTCATGGAGACTAGCGGGAGTATTGGAAATGAGCAGTTCTTC
TRBV11-2	NA	TRBJ2-7	15	TRBD1	CASSPSGTGLYEQYF	TGTGCCAGCAGCCCCTCCGGGACAGGGCTGTACGAGCAGTACTTC
TRBV29-1	once	TRBJ2-5	12	NA	CSVQDRKETQYF	TGCAGCGTTCAGGACAGAAAAGAGACCCAGTACTTC
TRBV29-1	once	TRBJ1-4	13	NA	CSVRGPTNEKLFF	TGCAGCGTTCGGGGACCGACTAATGAAAAACTGTTTTTT
TRBV28	NA	TRBJ2-1	16	NA	CASSFRGKSSYNEQFF	TGTGCCAGCAGTTTCCGGGGAAAAAGCTCCTACAATGAGCAGTTCTTC
TRBV30	NA	TRBJ1-2	15	TRBD1	CAWSEPRQGYYGYTF	TGTGCCTGGAGTGAGCCGCGACAGGGATACTATGGCTACACCTTC
TRBV18	once	TRBJ2-1	15	TRBD2	CASSPTSGKYNEQFF	TGTGCCAGCTCACCTACTAGCGGGAAGTACAATGAGCAGTTCTTC
TRBV11-2	NA	TRBJ2-5	14	NA	CASSLGQNVGTQYF	TGTGCCAGCAGCTTAGGGCAGAACGTTGGGACCCAGTACTTC
TRBV13	NA	TRBJ2-1	13	NA	CASSPSSYNEQFF	TGTGCCAGCAGCCCCAGCTCCTACAATGAGCAGTTCTTC
TRBV11-2	NA	TRBJ2-7	15	TRBD1	CASSLGAGGSYEQYF	TGTGCCAGCAGCTTAGGTGCAGGGGGATCCTACGAGCAGTACTTC